This T cell receptor beta chain was recorded in a study of OX40 agonist ivuxolimab in advanced cancers. The CDR3 runs to 15 residues. CDR1 is SGHVS, CDR2 FNYEAQ, per germline. The V end was cut by 5 bases, the J end by 0 bases, with 8 bases between. TCRdb's table, derived via immunoSEQ multiplex PCR, lists solely in-frame clones and lacks some. The data show about 26,000 clones, approximately 75% seen once. This specimen was CD4+ or CD8+ T cells sorted from blood, taken in a trial of the OX40 agonist ivuxolimab. The sequence was obtained from an adult with an advanced solid tumor such as melanoma, head and neck, liver or kidney cancer. This chain joins TRBV7-6 and TRBJ2-6; D possibly corresponds to TRBD2 (5 bases). CDR3 bases: TGTGCCAGCAGCCGAACTAGCTCTGGGGCCAACGTCCTGACTTTC. The encoded protein is CASSRTSSGANVLTF.